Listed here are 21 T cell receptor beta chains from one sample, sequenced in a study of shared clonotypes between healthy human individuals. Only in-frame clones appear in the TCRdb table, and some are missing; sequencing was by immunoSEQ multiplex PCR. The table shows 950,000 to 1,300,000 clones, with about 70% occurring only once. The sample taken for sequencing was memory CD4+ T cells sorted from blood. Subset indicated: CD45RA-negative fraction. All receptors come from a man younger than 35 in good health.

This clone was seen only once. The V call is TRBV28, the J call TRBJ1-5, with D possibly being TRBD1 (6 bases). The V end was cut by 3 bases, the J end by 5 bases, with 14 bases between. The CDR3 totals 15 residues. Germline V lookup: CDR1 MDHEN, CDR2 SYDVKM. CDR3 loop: CASSLIAGGHQPQHF. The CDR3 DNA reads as TGTGCCAGCAGTTTGATTGCTGGGGGGCATCAGCCCCAGCATTTT.

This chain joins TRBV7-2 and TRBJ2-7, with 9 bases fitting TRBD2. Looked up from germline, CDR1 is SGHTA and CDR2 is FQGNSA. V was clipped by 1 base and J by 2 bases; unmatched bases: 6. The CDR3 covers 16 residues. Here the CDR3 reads CASSLGLLAGPYEQYF. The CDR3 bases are TGTGCCAGCAGCTTAGGGCTCCTAGCGGGACCCTACGAGCAGTACTTC.

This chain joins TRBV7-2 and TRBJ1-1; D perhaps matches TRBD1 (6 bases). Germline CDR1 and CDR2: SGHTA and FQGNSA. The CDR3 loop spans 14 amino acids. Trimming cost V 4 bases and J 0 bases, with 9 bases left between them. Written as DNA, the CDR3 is TGTGCCAGCAGCTCGGGGGCGGTGAACACTGAAGCTTTCTTT. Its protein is CASSSGAVNTEAFF.

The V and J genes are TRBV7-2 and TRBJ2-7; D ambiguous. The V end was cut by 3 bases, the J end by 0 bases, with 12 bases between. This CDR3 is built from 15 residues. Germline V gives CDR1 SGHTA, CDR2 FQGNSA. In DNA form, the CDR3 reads TGTGCCAGCAGCTTCAGTCCCCAGTCCTCCTACGAGCAGTACTTC. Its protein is CASSFSPQSSYEQYF.

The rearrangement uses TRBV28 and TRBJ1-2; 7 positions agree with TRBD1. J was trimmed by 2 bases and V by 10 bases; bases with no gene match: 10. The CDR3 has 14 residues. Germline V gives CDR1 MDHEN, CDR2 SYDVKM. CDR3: CATKTGPVNYGYTF. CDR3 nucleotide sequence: TGTGCCACCAAGACAGGGCCCGTCAACTATGGCTACACCTTC.

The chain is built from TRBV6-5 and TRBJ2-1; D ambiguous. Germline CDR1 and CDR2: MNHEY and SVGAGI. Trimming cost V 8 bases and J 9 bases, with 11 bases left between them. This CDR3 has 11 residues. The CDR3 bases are TGTGCCAGCCAAACAACGGGTGAGCAGTTCTTC. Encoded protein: CASQTTGEQFF.

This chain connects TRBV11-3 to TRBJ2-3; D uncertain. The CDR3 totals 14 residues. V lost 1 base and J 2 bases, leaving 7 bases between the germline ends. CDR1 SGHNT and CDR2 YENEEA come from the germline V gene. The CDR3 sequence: CASSLGAITDTQYF. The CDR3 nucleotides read TGTGCCAGCAGCTTAGGAGCCATCACAGATACGCAGTATTTT.

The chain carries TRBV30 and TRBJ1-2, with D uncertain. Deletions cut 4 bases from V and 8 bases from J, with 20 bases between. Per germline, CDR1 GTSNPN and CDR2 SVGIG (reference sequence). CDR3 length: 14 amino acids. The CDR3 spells CAWIRRAGRGGYTF. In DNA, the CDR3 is TGTGCCTGGATCCGTAGGGCAGGTCGAGGAGGCTACACCTTC.

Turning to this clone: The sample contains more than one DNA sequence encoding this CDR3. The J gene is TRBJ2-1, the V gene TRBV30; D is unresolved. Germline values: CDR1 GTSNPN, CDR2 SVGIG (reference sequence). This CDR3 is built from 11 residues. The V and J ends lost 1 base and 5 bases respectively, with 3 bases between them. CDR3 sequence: CAWSGNNEQFF. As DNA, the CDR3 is TGTGCCTGGAGTGGGAACAATGAGCAGTTCTTC.

The CDR3 DNA reads as TGTGCTAGTGGTTTGGTACTGACAGGTAGTAGCTCCTATAATTCACCCCTCCACTTT. This gives the protein CASGLVLTGSSSYNSPLHF. The V call is TRBV12-5, the J call TRBJ1-6, with D perhaps matching TRBD1 (6 bases). This CDR3 has 19 amino acids. In germline, CDR1 is LGHNT, CDR2 FRNRAP. V lost 0 bases and J 0 bases, leaving 15 bases between the germline ends.

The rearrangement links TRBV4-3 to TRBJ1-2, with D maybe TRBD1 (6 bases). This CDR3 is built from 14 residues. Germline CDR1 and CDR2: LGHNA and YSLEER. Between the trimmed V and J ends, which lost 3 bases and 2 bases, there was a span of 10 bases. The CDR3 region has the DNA TGCGCCAGCAGCCATCAGGGGATAAACTATGGCTACACCTTC. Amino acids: CASSHQGINYGYTF.

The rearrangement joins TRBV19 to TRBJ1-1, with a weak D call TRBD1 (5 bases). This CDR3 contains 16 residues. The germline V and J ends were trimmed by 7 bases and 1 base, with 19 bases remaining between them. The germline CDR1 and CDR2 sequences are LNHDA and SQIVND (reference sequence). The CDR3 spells CASTRDAGLSNTEAFF. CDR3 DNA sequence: TGTGCCAGTACGCGGGACGCGGGGCTCTCGAACACTGAAGCTTTCTTT.

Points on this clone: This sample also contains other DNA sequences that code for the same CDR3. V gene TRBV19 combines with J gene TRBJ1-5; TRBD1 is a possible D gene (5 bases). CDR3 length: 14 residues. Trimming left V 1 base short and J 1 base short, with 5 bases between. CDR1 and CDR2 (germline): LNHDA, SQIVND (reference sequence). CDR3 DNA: TGTGCCAGTAGTATAGCAGGGAGCAATCAGCCCCAGCATTTT. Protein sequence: CASSIAGSNQPQHF.

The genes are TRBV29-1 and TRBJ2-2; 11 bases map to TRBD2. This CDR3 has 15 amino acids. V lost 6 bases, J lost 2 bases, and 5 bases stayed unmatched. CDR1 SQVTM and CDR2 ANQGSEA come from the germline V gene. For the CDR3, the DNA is TGCAGCGTGGGTGGACTAGCGGGCAACACCGGGGAGCTGTTTTTT. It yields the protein CSVGGLAGNTGELFF.

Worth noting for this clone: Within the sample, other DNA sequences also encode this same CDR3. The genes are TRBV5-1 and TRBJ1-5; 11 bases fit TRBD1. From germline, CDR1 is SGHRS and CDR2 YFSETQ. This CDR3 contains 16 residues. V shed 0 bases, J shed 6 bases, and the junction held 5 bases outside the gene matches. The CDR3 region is CASSLGTGGEGQPQHF. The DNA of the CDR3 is TGCGCCAGCAGCTTGGGGACAGGGGGCGAAGGTCAGCCCCAGCATTTT.

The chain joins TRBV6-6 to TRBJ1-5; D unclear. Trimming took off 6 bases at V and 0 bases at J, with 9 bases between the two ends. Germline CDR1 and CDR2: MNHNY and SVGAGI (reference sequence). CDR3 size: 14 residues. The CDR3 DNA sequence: TGTGCCAGCAGCGCAGGAGTTAGCAATCAGCCCCAGCATTTT. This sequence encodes CASSAGVSNQPQHF.

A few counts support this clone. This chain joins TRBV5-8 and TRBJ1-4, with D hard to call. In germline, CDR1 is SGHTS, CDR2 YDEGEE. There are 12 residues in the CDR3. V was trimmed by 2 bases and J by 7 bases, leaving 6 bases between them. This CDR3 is CASSLDAEKLFF. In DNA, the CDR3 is TGTGCCAGCAGCTTAGACGCTGAAAAACTGTTTTTT.

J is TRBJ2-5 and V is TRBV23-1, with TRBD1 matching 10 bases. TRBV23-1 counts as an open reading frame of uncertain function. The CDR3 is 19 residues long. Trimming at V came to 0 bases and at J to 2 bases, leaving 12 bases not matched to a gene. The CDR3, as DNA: TGCGCCAGCAGTCAATCGAGACTAATTGGGACAGGGGAACAAGAGACCCAGTACTTC. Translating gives CASSQSRLIGTGEQETQYF.

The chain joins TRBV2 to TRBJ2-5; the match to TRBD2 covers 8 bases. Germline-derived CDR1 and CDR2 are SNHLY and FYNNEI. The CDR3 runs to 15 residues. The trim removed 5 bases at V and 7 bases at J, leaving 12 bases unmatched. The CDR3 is CASSREGQWVGTQYF. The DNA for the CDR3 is TGTGCCAGCAGTCGGGAGGGGCAATGGGTCGGGACCCAGTACTTC.

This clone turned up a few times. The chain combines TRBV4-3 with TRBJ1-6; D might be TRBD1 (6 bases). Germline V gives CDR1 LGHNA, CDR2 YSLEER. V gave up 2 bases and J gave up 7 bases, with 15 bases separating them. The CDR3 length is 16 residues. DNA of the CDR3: TGCGCCAGCAGCCAATTTTACAGGGATCCAAATTCACCCCTCCACTTT. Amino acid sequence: CASSQFYRDPNSPLHF.

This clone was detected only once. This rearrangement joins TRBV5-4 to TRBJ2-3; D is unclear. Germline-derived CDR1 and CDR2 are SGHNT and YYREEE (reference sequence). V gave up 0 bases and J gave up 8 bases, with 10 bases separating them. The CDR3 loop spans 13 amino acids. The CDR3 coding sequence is TGTGCCAGCAGCTTGGGGGAACCTACTACGCAGTATTTT. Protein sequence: CASSLGEPTTQYF. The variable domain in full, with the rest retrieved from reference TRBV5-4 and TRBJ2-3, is ETGVTQSPTHLIKTRGQQVTLRCSSQSGHNTVSWYQQALGQGPQFIFQYYREEENGRGNFPPRFSGLQFPNYSSELNVNALELDDSALYLCASSLGEPTTQYFGPGTRLTVL.